Included here is one T cell receptor (beta chain) sequence, with context. Its antigen is unidentified. This entry is derived from a study of T cells in localized non-small cell lung cancer. The CDR3 is 14 amino acids. Germline V gives CDR1 SSHAT, CDR2 FNYEAQ (reference sequence). The V end lost 0 bases, the J end lost 8 bases, and 11 bases lay between the germline ends. Study-wide points: Uninvolved adjacent lung showed higher T cell clonality than tumor. The study detected a median approximately 55 of the top 100 tumor clones in adjacent lung.

Method: immunoSEQ multiplex PCR; TCRdb's copy keeps in-frame clones and lacks some. The table records fewer than 12,000 clones, over 65% of them present only once. The clonotype was recovered from a male donor aged 60 or over with stage I lung adenocarcinoma. The sequenced sample was peripheral blood, obtained before any cancer treatment. The gene calls are TRBV7-7 and TRBJ2-1; D is perhaps TRBD2 (6 bases). The CDR3 is CASSLAGGNDEQFF. The CDR3 bases are TGTGCCAGCAGCTTAGCAGGAGGGAACGATGAGCAGTTCTTC.